These T cell receptor beta chains were read from a single sample in a study of cytomegalovirus exposure and HLA in healthy donors. The repertoire was sequenced with immunoSEQ multiplex PCR; TCRdb's copy has only in-frame clones and lacks some. The profile shows around 150,000 clones, around four fifths of them singletons. The sample was PBMCs. These receptors were collected from a man younger than 40 in good health and CMV-seropositive. Both conserved end residues are part of each CDR3. The order of the fields is V gene, clone size, D gene, J gene, CDR3 DNA, CDR3 protein. A D gene is named only where the DNA matches it firmly. Size values are once, few and many counts, or a class for expanded clones, and some rows have none.

V: TRBV4-1
size: -
D: -
J: TRBJ2-5
DNA: TGCGCCAGCAGCCAACCCTCGGGGTACCAAGAGACCCAGTACTTC
CDR3: CASSQPSGYQETQYF

V: TRBV29-1
size: -
D: -
J: TRBJ1-1
DNA: TGCAGCGCAATGAACACTGAAGCTTTCTTT
CDR3: CSAMNTEAFF

V: TRBV7-2
size: -
D: -
J: TRBJ1-6
DNA: TGTGCCAGCAGCTTACTTGCGAGCTCCTATAATTCACCCCTCCACTTT
CDR3: CASSLLASSYNSPLHF

V: TRBV12-5
size: -
D: -
J: TRBJ2-4
DNA: TGTGCTAGTGGTTTCCAGGGAAACATTCAGTACTTC
CDR3: CASGFQGNIQYF

V: TRBV18
size: -
D: TRBD1
J: TRBJ2-2
DNA: TGTGCCAGCTCACCTAGTCGGGACAGGGCTCGGCTGTTTTTT
CDR3: CASSPSRDRARLFF

V: TRBV7-2
size: -
D: -
J: TRBJ1-6
DNA: TGTGCCAGCAGCTACACCAATTCACCCCTCCACTTT
CDR3: CASSYTNSPLHF

V: TRBV6-5
size: -
D: -
J: TRBJ2-5
DNA: TGTGCCAGCAGTTTATCGTACCAAGAGACCCAGTACTTC
CDR3: CASSLSYQETQYF

V: TRBV7-2
size: -
D: -
J: TRBJ2-3
DNA: TGTGCCAGCAGCCTCGAGAACACAGATACGCAGTATTTT
CDR3: CASSLENTDTQYF

V: TRBV5-1
size: -
D: TRBD1
J: TRBJ1-6
DNA: TGCGCCAGCACCCGGACAGGTTTAAAAACTATTACCGATTCACCCCTCCACTTT
CDR3: CASTRTGLKTITDSPLHF

V: TRBV5-1
size: -
D: -
J: TRBJ1-3
DNA: TGCGCCAGCAGCTTGGGCCAGGGGTCAAGAAACACCATATATTTT
CDR3: CASSLGQGSRNTIYF

V: TRBV20-1
size: -
D: TRBD1
J: TRBJ1-2
DNA: TGCAGTGCTACCAGGGGGCCTGGCTACACCTTC
CDR3: CSATRGPGYTF

V: TRBV5-4
size: once
D: TRBD2
J: TRBJ2-7
DNA: TGTGCCAGCAGCGGGACTAGGGGGTCCTACGAGCAGTACTTC
CDR3: CASSGTRGSYEQYF

V: TRBV4-1
size: -
D: -
J: TRBJ1-1
DNA: TGCGCCAGCAGCCACGGGGCTGCCGGGACACGCAACACTGAAGCTTTCTTT
CDR3: CASSHGAAGTRNTEAFF

V: TRBV4-1
size: few
D: -
J: TRBJ2-7
DNA: TGCGCCAGCAGCCAAGTGGTGCGGGCGGGCTACGAGCAGTACTTC
CDR3: CASSQVVRAGYEQYF

V: TRBV5-4
size: -
D: -
J: TRBJ1-1
DNA: TGTGCCAGCAGTCCTGGGGGACAGAACACTGAAGCTTTCTTT
CDR3: CASSPGGQNTEAFF

V: TRBV25-1
size: -
D: -
J: TRBJ2-3
DNA: TGTGCCAGCAGTGACAGCAGGGGCACAGATACGCAGTATTTT
CDR3: CASSDSRGTDTQYF

V: TRBV7-9
size: -
D: TRBD1
J: TRBJ1-1
DNA: TGTGCCAGCAGCTTAGCAGGGGGCGAGGAAGCTTTCTTT
CDR3: CASSLAGGEEAFF

V: TRBV7-6
size: -
D: -
J: TRBJ2-7
DNA: TGTGCCAGCAGCCCCTCATCTATTGGCGGGCACGAGCAGTACTTC
CDR3: CASSPSSIGGHEQYF

V: TRBV5-1
size: -
D: TRBD2
J: TRBJ2-1
DNA: TGCGCCAGCAGCGTCCAGCGGGGCTACAATGAGCAGTTCTTC
CDR3: CASSVQRGYNEQFF

V: TRBV5-1
size: -
D: -
J: TRBJ1-6
DNA: TGCGCCAGCAGCTTCGGGGGACCCGATCTTCCCCTCCACTTT
CDR3: CASSFGGPDLPLHF

V: TRBV7-9
size: -
D: -
J: TRBJ2-7
DNA: TGTGCCAGCAGCTGGGGGGACAGAGCAGAGGCCGAGCAGTACTTC
CDR3: CASSWGDRAEAEQYF

V: TRBV6-5
size: -
D: TRBD1
J: TRBJ1-1
DNA: TGTGCCAGCAGCACTTATCCCAGGGGGCGGGCTGAAGCTTTCTTT
CDR3: CASSTYPRGRAEAFF

V: TRBV7-2
size: -
D: TRBD2
J: TRBJ2-1
DNA: TGTGCCAGCAGCTTAGGGGGTAGCGGGGGGTACAATGAGCAGTTCTTC
CDR3: CASSLGGSGGYNEQFF

V: TRBV5-1
size: once
D: TRBD1
J: TRBJ1-1
DNA: TGCGCCAGCAGCCGTCTACAGGGGGCGAACACTGAAGCTTTCTTT
CDR3: CASSRLQGANTEAFF

V: TRBV6-5
size: -
D: TRBD1
J: TRBJ1-2
DNA: TGTGCCAGCACGGGACAGGGCGCCTGGGATGGCTACACCTTC
CDR3: CASTGQGAWDGYTF

V: TRBV9
size: once
D: TRBD1
J: TRBJ2-2
DNA: TGTGCCACAGGGGGCATCTCCGGGGAGCTGTTTTTT
CDR3: CATGGISGELFF

V: TRBV7-3
size: -
D: -
J: TRBJ2-3
DNA: TGTGCCAGCAGCTTAGGTAGTCGCACAGATACGCAGTATTTT
CDR3: CASSLGSRTDTQYF

V: TRBV6-5
size: -
D: TRBD2
J: TRBJ2-1
DNA: TGTGCCAGCAGTGGGAGCGGGGGGCGGAACAATGAGCAGTTCTTC
CDR3: CASSGSGGRNNEQFF

V: TRBV7-9
size: -
D: TRBD1
J: TRBJ2-7
DNA: TGTGCCAGCAGCAACCGGGACAGCTCCTACGAGCAGTACTTC
CDR3: CASSNRDSSYEQYF

V: TRBV5-1
size: -
D: -
J: TRBJ2-3
DNA: TGCGCCAGCAGCAAGTGGACACCTAGCACAGATACGCAGTATTTT
CDR3: CASSKWTPSTDTQYF

V: TRBV4-1
size: few
D: -
J: TRBJ2-7
DNA: TGCGCCAGCAGCCAAGAGGAGAGCTCCTACGAGCAGTACTTC
CDR3: CASSQEESSYEQYF

V: TRBV7-9
size: -
D: -
J: TRBJ2-1
DNA: TGTGCCAGCAGCCGAACTGGGGGGGGGCCCTACAATGAGCAGTTCTTC
CDR3: CASSRTGGGPYNEQFF

V: TRBV6-6
size: -
D: -
J: TRBJ2-1
DNA: TGTGCCAGCGTCAACGGCTACAATGAGCAGTTCTTC
CDR3: CASVNGYNEQFF

V: TRBV6-5
size: -
D: -
J: TRBJ1-5
DNA: TGTGCCAGCAGTTTGTCGGGGTTTAGCAATCAGCCCCAGCATTTT
CDR3: CASSLSGFSNQPQHF

V: TRBV7-5
size: -
D: -
J: TRBJ2-1
DNA: TGTGCCAGAAGCATCGACAGACCCCTCTACAATGAGCAGTTCTTC
CDR3: CARSIDRPLYNEQFF

V: TRBV5-1
size: -
D: TRBD2
J: TRBJ2-5
DNA: TGCGCCAGCAGCTTGGGGGGGGGTTTGGAGACCCAGTACTTC
CDR3: CASSLGGGLETQYF

V: TRBV7-9
size: -
D: -
J: TRBJ1-2
DNA: TGTGCCAGCAGCCGCGGGGACTATGGCTACACCTTC
CDR3: CASSRGDYGYTF

V: TRBV18
size: -
D: -
J: TRBJ2-3
DNA: TGTGCCAGCTCACTAGCCCGGGACACAGATACGCAGTATTTT
CDR3: CASSLARDTDTQYF

V: TRBV7-8
size: -
D: TRBD1
J: TRBJ1-2
DNA: TGTGCCAGCAGCTCGACAGGGCAATATGGCTACACCTTC
CDR3: CASSSTGQYGYTF

V: TRBV7-6
size: -
D: TRBD1
J: TRBJ1-2
DNA: TGTGCCAGCAGCTTAGAGCGACAGGGATATGGCTACACCTTC
CDR3: CASSLERQGYGYTF

V: TRBV5-6
size: few
D: -
J: TRBJ1-1
DNA: TGTGCCAGCAGCTTGTTTGAGGGCAAGACTGAAGCTTTCTTT
CDR3: CASSLFEGKTEAFF

V: TRBV7-3
size: once
D: -
J: TRBJ2-2
DNA: TGTGCCAGCAGCTTAGGGCAGAACACCGGGGAGCTGTTTTTT
CDR3: CASSLGQNTGELFF

V: TRBV25-1
size: -
D: TRBD1
J: TRBJ1-4
DNA: TGTGCCAGCAGTGAAAATCAGGGGGGAAATGAAAAACTGTTTTTT
CDR3: CASSENQGGNEKLFF

V: TRBV4-3
size: -
D: -
J: TRBJ2-5
DNA: TGCGCCAGCAGCCAGACCGACCAGAGGGGGGAGACCCAGTACTTC
CDR3: CASSQTDQRGETQYF

V: TRBV7-3
size: -
D: TRBD2
J: TRBJ2-7
DNA: TGTGCCAGCAGTTCAGGGGCCGGGGGGGCCTACGAGCAGTACTTC
CDR3: CASSSGAGGAYEQYF

V: TRBV5-5
size: once
D: TRBD1
J: TRBJ1-2
DNA: TGTGCCAGCAGCCTAAGGGGGGACAGGACAAACTATGGCTACACCTTC
CDR3: CASSLRGDRTNYGYTF

V: TRBV15
size: -
D: TRBD1
J: TRBJ2-5
DNA: TGTGCCACCAGCAGAGCCCAGGGGGATGGAGAAGAGACCCAGTACTTC
CDR3: CATSRAQGDGEETQYF

V: TRBV5-6
size: -
D: -
J: TRBJ2-5
DNA: TGTGCCAGCAGCCAAGACTGGTCTCTAGAGACCCAGTACTTC
CDR3: CASSQDWSLETQYF

V: TRBV4-3
size: once
D: -
J: TRBJ1-3
DNA: TGCGCCAGCAGCCAACATACCCTCGCACTTGACTCTGGAAACACCATATATTTT
CDR3: CASSQHTLALDSGNTIYF

V: TRBV7-6
size: once
D: -
J: TRBJ1-1
DNA: TGTGCCAGCAGCCAAGGGGTGAACACTGAAGCTTTCTTT
CDR3: CASSQGVNTEAFF

V: TRBV4-3
size: -
D: -
J: TRBJ2-3
DNA: TGCGCCAGCAGCCAAGATGTATCGAGGAATCCCCCAGATACGCAGTATTTT
CDR3: CASSQDVSRNPPDTQYF

V: TRBV15
size: -
D: -
J: TRBJ1-5
DNA: TGTGCCACCAGCAGAGATGCCCAGATTCAGCCCCAGCATTTT
CDR3: CATSRDAQIQPQHF

V: TRBV7-8
size: -
D: -
J: TRBJ2-2
DNA: TGTGCCAGCACCTTTCTCGGGACTCCCTTTACCGGGGAGCTGTTTTTT
CDR3: CASTFLGTPFTGELFF

V: TRBV30
size: -
D: TRBD1
J: TRBJ2-2
DNA: TGTGCCTGGAGTGTACTGGGACAGGGAAACACCGGGGAGCTGTTTTTT
CDR3: CAWSVLGQGNTGELFF

V: TRBV5-1
size: -
D: TRBD2
J: TRBJ2-1
DNA: TGCGCCAGCAGCTTCGGCGGGGGGGCCGTCGAGCAGTTCTTC
CDR3: CASSFGGGAVEQFF

V: TRBV5-1
size: -
D: -
J: TRBJ1-3
DNA: TGCGCCAGCAGCTTGCTGGGGGCGCTTAGTACTGGAAACACCATATATTTT
CDR3: CASSLLGALSTGNTIYF

V: TRBV6-5
size: -
D: -
J: TRBJ2-5
DNA: TGTGCCAGCAGTTACTCGATGATGGGCTGGGAGACCCAGTACTTC
CDR3: CASSYSMMGWETQYF

V: TRBV6-5
size: once
D: TRBD1
J: TRBJ1-1
DNA: TGTGCCAGCAGTTTTACAGGGGCCCCCACTGAAGCTTTCTTT
CDR3: CASSFTGAPTEAFF

V: TRBV5-1
size: once
D: -
J: TRBJ2-7
DNA: TGCGCCAGCAGCTTGGCCGAACAGAGGGATCGGGAGCAGTACTTC
CDR3: CASSLAEQRDREQYF